This T cell receptor beta chain is drawn from a study of control samples from healthy donors and cancer patients. Sequencing was performed with immunoSEQ multiplex PCR; in TCRdb, only in-frame clones are kept and a portion is missing. The sample includes 150,000 or so clones, approximately 94% of them seen just once. In germline, CDR1 is LNHDA, CDR2 SQIVND (reference sequence). The V and J ends lost 8 bases and 4 bases respectively, with 12 bases between them. The length of the CDR3 is 12 residues. Sequencing was carried out using blood. The sequence derives from a man aged 35 to 55 in good health. This rearrangement joins TRBV19 to TRBJ2-7; D unclear. The DNA for the CDR3 is TGTGCCAGTCCTGCCTCAGGTTACGAGCAGTACTTC. It encodes CASPASGYEQYF.